This T cell receptor (beta chain) was profiled in a study of blood T cell repertoires in COVID-19. Study as a whole: Donors in the United States, Italy and Spain gave samples during acute or convalescent COVID-19.

Recovery among Cohort 3 donors was established by two negative PCRs, clearance, or symptom resolution. Sequencing was performed with immunoSEQ multiplex PCR; in TCRdb, only in-frame clones are kept and a portion is missing. The sample carries hundreds of thousands of clones, around 90% recorded once. The source material was PBMCs or T cells enriched from blood (not recorded which). This receptor was taken from a woman younger than 30 who had recovered from COVID-19.

In DNA form, the CDR3 reads TGTGCCAGTAGTATCACCAACCCCGTGGGCGACTACACCTTC. Translated: CASSITNPVGDYTF. V is TRBV19 and J is TRBJ1-2; D not certain. With 3 bases removed from V and 10 bases from J, the gap between germline ends came to 18 bases. The CDR3 is made up of 14 amino acids. Germline V CDR1 and CDR2: LNHDA, SQIVND (reference sequence).